The 5 T cell receptor beta chains below come from one sample, sequenced in a study of Ad26.COV2.S vaccination and SARS-CoV-2 variants. Described treatment: about 20 received Ad26.COV2.S at low or high dose, single or two shots; 5 received placebo; per-sample allocation not given. Sample collection was performed on day 63 after the first vaccine or placebo injection. Here immunoSEQ multiplex PCR was the method, and the copy in TCRdb shows in-frame clones only, minus some. This sample has about 400,000 clones; approximately 90% occur once, and the top ten carry more than 1.5%. Sample: peripheral blood, taken in a trial of Ad26.COV2.S vaccine versus placebo. Source of these receptors: a person aged 18-65 years who received the Ad26.COV2.S COVID-19 vaccine or a placebo.

This rearrangement joins TRBV7-4 to TRBJ2-5; D gene unclear. Trimming took off 4 bases at V and 5 bases at J, with 20 bases between the two ends. Germline CDR1 and CDR2: SGHVT and SQSDAQ. This CDR3 comprises 16 residues. The CDR3 sequence is CASSSDLRTTRETQYF. The CDR3 nucleotides read TGTGCCAGCAGCTCCGACTTACGGACGACACGGGAGACCCAGTACTTC.

V and J are TRBV19 and TRBJ2-7, with 8 bases identical to TRBD1. Germline V gives CDR1 LNHDA, CDR2 SQIVND (reference sequence). Germline trimming cut 5 bases from V and 5 bases from J; bases unmatched to any gene: 8. This CDR3 region has 14 residues. The CDR3 DNA is TGTGCCAGTAGTGCCACCCGGACAGGGCACGAGCAGTACTTC. Protein sequence: CASSATRTGHEQYF.

The chain carries TRBV2 and TRBJ2-5, with 9 bases fitting TRBD1. The V and J ends lost 7 bases and 3 bases, in that order; junction bases with no gene match: 12. The germline gives CDR1 SNHLY, CDR2 FYNNEI. The CDR3 consists of 16 residues. The CDR3, as DNA: TGTGCCAGCACTGTTGCGGTGTGGACAGGGGAAGAGACCCAGTACTTC. Translating gives CASTVAVWTGEETQYF.

This chain joins TRBV18 and TRBJ2-5; D is possibly TRBD1 (6 bases). V lost 5 bases, J lost 5 bases, and 27 bases lay in between. The CDR3 length is 18 residues. The germline V gene has CDR1 KGHSH and CDR2 LQKENI. The CDR3 spells CASSRAGVGLLVSETQYF. CDR3 sequence (DNA): TGTGCCAGCTCAAGAGCAGGGGTCGGGCTACTGGTTTCGGAGACCCAGTACTTC.

The chain has TRBV5-1 and TRBJ1-1, with TRBD1 matching 12 bases. The CDR3 is 15 amino acids. J lost 6 bases, V lost 2 bases, and 5 bases had no gene match. The germline gives CDR1 SGHRS, CDR2 YFSETQ. CDR3 amino acids: CASSFEGQGASEAFF. CDR3 bases: TGCGCCAGCAGCTTCGAGGGACAGGGGGCATCTGAAGCTTTCTTT. Variable domain in full (rest from reference TRBV5-1 and TRBJ1-1): KAGVTQTPRYLIKTRGQQVTLSCSPISGHRSVSWYQQTPGQGLQFLFEYFSETQRNKGNFPGRFSGRQFSNSRSEMNVSTLELGDSALYLCASSFEGQGASEAFFGQGTRLTVV.